This is a list of T cell receptor beta chains from one sample in a study of T cell responses to AZD1222 COVID-19 vaccine. Produced via immunoSEQ multiplex PCR; TCRdb's table is partial and in-frame only. Of approximately 170,000 clones listed, approximately 95% are singletons. The sample here was peripheral blood, taken on day 0 of AZD1222 vaccination. These receptors all come from an adult in good health. The CDR3 runs from the conserved cysteine through the conserved F or W. D genes are given only for firm matches. Some rows have no size entry. The others give once, few or many, or a class for an expanded clone.

TRBV3-1/TRBV3-2,NA,NA,TRBJ2-5,TGTGCCAGCAGCCCTCCCCGGGTCGGGGTAGGCCAAGAGACCCAGTACTTC,CASSPPRVGVGQETQYF
TRBV11-3,NA,NA,TRBJ2-3,TGTGCCAGCAGCCCGAGGGACACCAGCACAGATACGCAGTATTTT,CASSPRDTSTDTQYF
TRBV4-1,NA,TRBD1,TRBJ1-2,TGCGCCAGCAGCCAAGATAGGGGGCCGTACTATGGCTACACCTTC,CASSQDRGPYYGYTF
TRBV10-3,NA,NA,TRBJ2-7,TGTGCCATCAGTGAGGAAGTAGTGAGCGTATTCGAGCAGTACTTC,CAISEEVVSVFEQYF
TRBV6-5,NA,NA,TRBJ1-1,TGTGCCAGCAGTTACGGGAGAAATAACCCGGGCACTGAAGCTTTCTTT,CASSYGRNNPGTEAFF
TRBV5-4,NA,NA,TRBJ2-7,TGTGCCAGCAAAATAGGGAGGGGGCGATACGAGCAGTACTTC,CASKIGRGRYEQYF
TRBV7-6,NA,NA,TRBJ2-7,TGTGCCAGCAGCTTAGGAGGTATTTCCTACGAGCAGTACTTC,CASSLGGISYEQYF
TRBV25-1,once,NA,TRBJ1-1,TGTGCCAGCAGTGAATTGGTACAGGGTGAAGCTTTCTTT,CASSELVQGEAFF
TRBV2,NA,NA,TRBJ2-7,TGTGCCAGCAGTGAAGTTGGACAGTCCTACGAGCAGTACTTC,CASSEVGQSYEQYF
TRBV5-1,NA,TRBD1,TRBJ1-2,TGCGCCAGCAGCTCTGGGACAGCCTATGGCTACACCTTC,CASSSGTAYGYTF
TRBV4-1,NA,NA,TRBJ1-2,TGCGCCAGCAGCCAAGATAGGACGGCGTATGGCTACACCTTC,CASSQDRTAYGYTF
TRBV3-1/TRBV3-2,NA,NA,TRBJ1-1,TGTGCCAGCAGCCAAGAAACGGGGTACAGCACTGAAGCTTTCTTT,CASSQETGYSTEAFF
TRBV5-1,NA,TRBD2,TRBJ2-3,TGCGCCAGCAGCCCCGGACTAGCGGGACAGGGAAGCACAGATACGCAGTATTTT,CASSPGLAGQGSTDTQYF
TRBV7-9,once,NA,TRBJ1-5,TGTGCCAGCAGCTTGGGGGGGGACGGCAATCAGCCCCAGCATTTT,CASSLGGDGNQPQHF
TRBV11-2,NA,NA,TRBJ1-1,TGTGCCAGCAGCCCCGATGGGGGTTGGGTCACTGAAGCTTTCTTT,CASSPDGGWVTEAFF
TRBV18,once,NA,TRBJ2-3,TGTGCCAGCTCATTTACTAGAGATGGAGATACGCAGTATTTT,CASSFTRDGDTQYF
TRBV11-2,NA,NA,TRBJ1-5,TGTGCCAGCAGCTTTAACGGGGATCAGCCCCAGCATTTT,CASSFNGDQPQHF
TRBV10-3,NA,TRBD1,TRBJ2-7,TGTGCCATCAGCGTAGACAGGGGAAAGTCCTACGAGCAGTACTTC,CAISVDRGKSYEQYF
TRBV5-4,NA,NA,TRBJ1-4,TGTGCCAGCAAACCGGAGTGGAATGAAAAACTGTTTTTT,CASKPEWNEKLFF
TRBV7-6,NA,TRBD1,TRBJ1-6,TGTGCCAGCAGCTTAGGTGGGACAGGGTATTCACCCCTCCACTTT,CASSLGGTGYSPLHF
TRBV11-2,NA,TRBD1,TRBJ2-5,TGTGCCAGCAGCCGTGACAGGGCCTCCCAAGAGACCCAGTACTTC,CASSRDRASQETQYF
TRBV7-9,few,NA,TRBJ1-1,TGTGCCAGCAGCTTATTAGGTGAAGCTTTCTTT,CASSLLGEAFF
TRBV5-1,NA,NA,TRBJ2-5,TGCGCCAGCAGTGGTCAAACACAGTCTCAAGAGACCCAGTACTTC,CASSGQTQSQETQYF
TRBV5-1,NA,NA,TRBJ1-1,TGCGCCAGCAGCTTGGTGCAGACAGCGTCTGAAGCTTTCTTT,CASSLVQTASEAFF
TRBV28,NA,NA,TRBJ2-5,TGTGCCAGCAGGTCCCCGGGGGAGACCCAGTACTTC,CASRSPGETQYF
TRBV28,NA,TRBD2,TRBJ2-1,TGTGCCAGCAGTCCTACAAGCGGGAGTTACAATGAGCAGTTCTTC,CASSPTSGSYNEQFF
TRBV7-9,once,TRBD2,TRBJ2-3,TGTGCCAGCAGCTTCCAGCGGGAGATCGATACGCAGTATTTT,CASSFQREIDTQYF
TRBV15,NA,NA,TRBJ2-2,TGTGCCACCAGACGGGGTACCAGGGCAGGCGGCACCGGGGAGCTGTTTTTT,CATRRGTRAGGTGELFF
TRBV18,NA,NA,TRBJ1-5,TGTGCCAGCTCACCACCCCAACCACTACCGGGACAGCCCCAGCATTTT,CASSPPQPLPGQPQHF
TRBV6-5,NA,NA,TRBJ1-2,TGTGCCAGCAAGATCGACCCCTATGGCTACACCTTC,CASKIDPYGYTF
TRBV3-1/TRBV3-2,NA,NA,TRBJ2-1,TGTGCCAGCAGCCTCCGAGAAGCGCAGTTCTTC,CASSLREAQFF
TRBV5-1,NA,TRBD2,TRBJ2-7,TGCGCCAGCAGCATTGTCTCGGGGACGGGAGGCTACGAGCAGTACTTC,CASSIVSGTGGYEQYF
TRBV10-3,NA,TRBD2,TRBJ2-1,TGTGCCATCAGTGAGTCTACTAGCGGGAACAATGAGCAGTTCTTC,CAISESTSGNNEQFF
TRBV6-5,NA,TRBD1,TRBJ1-1,TGTGCCAGCAGGCAGTCTACAGGGGGCGTATCAGCTTTCTTT,CASRQSTGGVSAFF
TRBV6-2/TRBV6-3,NA,NA,TRBJ2-1,TGTGCCAGCAGTTACTCGAAAGGGTTCAATGAGCAGTTCTTC,CASSYSKGFNEQFF
TRBV9,NA,NA,TRBJ2-7,TGTGCCAGCAGCGAAAATAAGGGATTCTACGAGCAGTACTTC,CASSENKGFYEQYF
TRBV6-5,once,NA,TRBJ2-7,TGTGCCAGCAGTTACTCTGTTCGGGACTCCGAGCAGTACTTC,CASSYSVRDSEQYF
TRBV7-6,NA,TRBD2,TRBJ2-3,TGTGCCAGCAGCCCCCCGGTACGGGGACTAGCGTACACAGATACGCAGTATTTT,CASSPPVRGLAYTDTQYF
TRBV6-5,NA,NA,TRBJ2-7,TGTGCCAGCAGTCCCATGGGGGGCTACGAGCAGTACTTC,CASSPMGGYEQYF
TRBV19,NA,TRBD2,TRBJ2-5,TGTGCCAGTAGTATAGTGGCGGGGGGCCTTACAGAGACCCAGTACTTC,CASSIVAGGLTETQYF
TRBV25-1,NA,NA,TRBJ2-3,TGTGCCAGCAGTCGAGGAGGGACTAGCACAGATACGCAGTATTTT,CASSRGGTSTDTQYF
TRBV14,NA,TRBD1,TRBJ1-2,TGTGCCAGCAGCCCTGTGTCGGGACAGGGGTCTGGCTACACCTTC,CASSPVSGQGSGYTF
TRBV19,NA,NA,TRBJ1-6,TGTGCCAGTAGTATGGTCCGAGACGGGTCACCCCTCCACTTT,CASSMVRDGSPLHF
TRBV10-2,NA,TRBD1,TRBJ2-7,TGCGCCAGCAGTGTAAGGGGACAGGAGGGCGAGCAGTACTTC,CASSVRGQEGEQYF
TRBV5-5,NA,TRBD1,TRBJ1-2,TGTGCCAGCAGCTCCTCGGCCAGGGGGACTAACTATGGCTACACCTTC,CASSSSARGTNYGYTF
TRBV29-1,NA,NA,TRBJ2-3,TGCAGCGTTGGAAGGCGGGGACACACAGATACGCAGTATTTT,CSVGRRGHTDTQYF
TRBV19,once,NA,TRBJ1-4,TGTGCCAGTACAAGAACCCGAGACAGTAGAAATGAAAAACTGTTTTTT,CASTRTRDSRNEKLFF
TRBV10-3,NA,NA,TRBJ1-4,TGTGCCATTCCACGAGGGCTGTTTTTT,CAIPRGLFF
TRBV13,NA,NA,TRBJ1-2,TGTGCCAGCAGCGACACCGCCAGGGCCACATATGGCTACACCTTC,CASSDTARATYGYTF
TRBV29-1,few,NA,TRBJ2-7,TGCAGCGTTGGGCCAAGCTCCTACGAGCAGTACTTC,CSVGPSSYEQYF